This T cell receptor (beta chain) comes out of a study of neurological immune-mediated disorders. Study information: Secondary progressive disease was present in 3, and relapsing-remitting disease in around 31, of the approximately 35 multiple sclerosis patients. Study-wide findings and caveats: The greatest TCR clonal expansion appeared in HTLV-1-associated myelopathy and the smallest, falling below healthy controls, in multiple sclerosis.

There are many counts of this clonotype. Its antigen is not known. 2 million unsorted PBMCs were stored in RNAlater at -80 °C before RNA extraction. The CDR3 length is 15 residues. The germline V gene encodes CDR1 MNHEY and CDR2 SVGAGI. Trimming removed 2 bases at V and 5 bases at J, with 15 bases between. The authors obtained over 160 million TCR-beta sequences from 15-18 subjects per sequencing run. Each CDR3 protein is one row after TCRdb ran MiXCR on the 5' RACE reads. The sample has just over 95,000 distinct CDR3 sequences; 3.5% are singletons. Sequenced: PBMCs. V gene TRBV6-5 combines with J gene TRBJ2-5, with D possibly matching TRBD1 (7 bases). This receptor was obtained from a woman between 18 and 29 years old with multiple sclerosis. In DNA form, the CDR3 reads TGTGCCAGCAGTTACCTCCACAGGGGAGGCGAGACCCAGTACTTC. It encodes CASSYLHRGGETQYF.